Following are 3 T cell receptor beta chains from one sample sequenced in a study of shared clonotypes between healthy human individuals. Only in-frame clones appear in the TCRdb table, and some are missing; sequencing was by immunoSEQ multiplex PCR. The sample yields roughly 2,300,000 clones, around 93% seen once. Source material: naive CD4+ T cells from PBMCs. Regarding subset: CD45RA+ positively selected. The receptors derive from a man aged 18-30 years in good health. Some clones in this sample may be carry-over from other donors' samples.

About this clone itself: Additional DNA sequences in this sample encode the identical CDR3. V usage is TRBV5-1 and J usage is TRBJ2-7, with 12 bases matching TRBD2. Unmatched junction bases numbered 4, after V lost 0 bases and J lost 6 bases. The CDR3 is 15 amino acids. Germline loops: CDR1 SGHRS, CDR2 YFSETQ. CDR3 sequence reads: CASSLGLAGVGEQYF. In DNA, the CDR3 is TGCGCCAGCAGCTTGGGACTAGCGGGAGTCGGCGAGCAGTACTTC.

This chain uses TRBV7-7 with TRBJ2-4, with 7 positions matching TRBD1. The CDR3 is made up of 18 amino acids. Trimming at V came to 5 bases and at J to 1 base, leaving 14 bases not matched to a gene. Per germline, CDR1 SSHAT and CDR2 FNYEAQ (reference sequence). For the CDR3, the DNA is TGTGCCAGCAGCCAGGAGACCGAGGGGGCTCCGGCCAAAAACATTCAGTACTTC. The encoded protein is CASSQETEGAPAKNIQYF. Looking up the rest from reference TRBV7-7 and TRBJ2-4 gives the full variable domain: GAGVSQSPRYKVTKRGQDVTLRCDPISSHATLYWYQQALGQGPEFLTYFNYEAQPDKSGLPSDRFSAERPEGSISTLTIQRTEQRDSAMYRCASSQETEGAPAKNIQYFGAGTRLSVL.

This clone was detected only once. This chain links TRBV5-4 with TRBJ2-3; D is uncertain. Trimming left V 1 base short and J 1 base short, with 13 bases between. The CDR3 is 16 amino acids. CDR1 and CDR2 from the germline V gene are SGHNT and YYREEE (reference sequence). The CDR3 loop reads CASSLYLGARTDTQYF. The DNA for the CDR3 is TGTGCCAGCAGCTTGTACCTAGGAGCTCGCACAGATACGCAGTATTTT.